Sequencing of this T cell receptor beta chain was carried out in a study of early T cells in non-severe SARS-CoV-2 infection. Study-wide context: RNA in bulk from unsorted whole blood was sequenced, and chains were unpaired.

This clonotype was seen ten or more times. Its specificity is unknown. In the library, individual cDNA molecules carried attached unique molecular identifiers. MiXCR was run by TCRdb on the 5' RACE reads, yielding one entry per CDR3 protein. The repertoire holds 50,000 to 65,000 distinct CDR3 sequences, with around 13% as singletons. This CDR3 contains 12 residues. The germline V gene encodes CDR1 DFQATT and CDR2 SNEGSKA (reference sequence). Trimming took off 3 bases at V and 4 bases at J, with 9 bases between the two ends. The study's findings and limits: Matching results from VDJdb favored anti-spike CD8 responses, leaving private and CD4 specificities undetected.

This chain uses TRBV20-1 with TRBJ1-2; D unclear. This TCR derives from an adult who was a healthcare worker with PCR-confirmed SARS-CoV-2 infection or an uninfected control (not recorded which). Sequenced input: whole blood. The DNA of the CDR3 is TGCAGTGCTAGCGGGTGGGTCTATGGCTACACCTTC. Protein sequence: CSASGWVYGYTF.